Below, one T cell receptor beta chain is given with its context. In germline, CDR1 is LNHDA, CDR2 SQIVND (reference sequence). V lost 1 base and J 7 bases, leaving 4 bases between the germline ends. This CDR3 is 11 amino acids long. The data belong to a study of blood T cell repertoires in COVID-19. Across the study: Sites in the United States, Italy and Spain provided acute and convalescent COVID-19 samples. Sources were T cells, B-cell-depleted T cells, or PBMCs; the material itself was cDNA or gDNA.

Per the original data handling: Reference gene primers were amplified, and this amplification served to estimate nucleated cell counts. The assay was immunoSEQ multiplex PCR, and TCRdb's table has in-frame clones only and misses some. The DNA gave D and trimming, while V, J and clone size come from that table. The sample records 90,000 or so clones, about 82% being singletons. The chain uses TRBV19 and TRBJ1-1; no reliable D call. Sequencing used peripheral blood. The TCR sequence derives from a human donor in a cohort sampled during active COVID-19. The CDR3 region is CASSIGYEAFF. The CDR3 DNA follows: TGTGCCAGTAGTATAGGCTATGAAGCTTTCTTT. Looking up the rest from reference TRBV19 and TRBJ1-1 gives the full variable domain: DGGITQSPKYLFRKEGQNVTLSCEQNLNHDAMYWYRQDPGQGLRLIYYSQIVNDFQKGDIAEGYSVSREKKESFPLTVTSAQKNPTAFYLCASSIGYEAFFGQGTRLTVV.